Below, 9 T cell receptor beta chains from the same sample are listed, as sequenced in a study of T cells in Graves' hyperthyroidism and ophthalmopathy. Amplification targeted TCR beta CDR3 regions from RNA transcripts. The TCR CDR3 was amplified in a first-round RT-PCR using the HTBI primer set. MiXCR, applied by TCRdb to the multiplex PCR reads, yields one record per CDR3 protein. This sample has fewer than 400,000 distinct CDR3 sequences, with about 25% found just once. The sequenced sample was blood. The receptors here all came from a man over 45 with Graves' hyperthyroidism.

V gene TRBV20-1 combines with J gene TRBJ2-3; no clear D gene. Deletions cut 0 bases from V and 2 bases from J, with 6 bases between. Germline-derived CDR1 and CDR2 are DFQATT and SNEGSKA (reference sequence). The CDR3 loop spans 13 amino acids. The CDR3: CSAREPVTDTQYF. The CDR3 region has the DNA TGCAGTGCTAGAGAGCCGGTCACAGATACGCAGTATTTT.

About this clonotype itself: One base away lies a much larger clone, so this may be a sequencing read error. The chain employs TRBV7-8 and TRBJ2-1; the D is unclear. From germline, CDR1 is SGHVS and CDR2 FQNEAQ. The germline V and J ends were trimmed by 7 bases and 10 bases, with 17 bases remaining between them. CDR3 length: 13 amino acids. The CDR3 nucleotides are TGTGCCAGCACCACCCAACCCCTTTGGGAGCAGTTCTTC. Translated: CASTTQPLWEQFF.

This clonotype was found many times. DNA for the CDR3: TGTGCCAGCAGCTTTACTAGCGGGGCCTACAATGAGCAGTTCTTC. Amino acid sequence: CASSFTSGAYNEQFF. The genes are TRBV11-2 and TRBJ2-1; 10 nucleotides agree with TRBD2. CDR1 and CDR2 (germline): SGHAT, FQNNGV. The CDR3 contains 15 residues. J was trimmed by 2 bases and V by 3 bases; bases with no gene match: 1.

Note on this clonotype: A read error may explain this, as a much larger clone is one base away. The rearrangement joins TRBV15 to TRBJ2-7; 12 nucleotides agree with TRBD1. Per the germline V gene, CDR1 is LNHNV and CDR2 is YYDKDF (reference sequence). This CDR3 has 14 amino acids. The CDR3 nucleotides read TGTGCCACCGGCAGACGGGACAGGGGGCGCGAGCAGTACTTC. This translates into CATGRRDRGREQYF.

A note on this clonotype: This could be a read error, since a much larger clone is one nucleotide away. The CDR3 DNA sequence: TGCAGTACCAGACTTAGACAGGGGGCTGAAGCTTTCTTT. Protein: CSTRLRQGAEAFF. J is TRBJ1-1 and V is TRBV20-1; TRBD1 matches 9 bases. The germline V gene encodes CDR1 DFQATT and CDR2 SNEGSKA (reference sequence). CDR3 length: 13 amino acids. V dropped 8 bases and J dropped 6; count of bases not matched to a gene: 10.

This clonotype was observed a few times. This rearrangement joins TRBV5-8 to TRBJ2-1, with TRBD1 matching over 9 bases. Germline V gene data show CDR1 as SGHTS and CDR2 as YDEGEE. CDR3 size: 12 residues. Germline trimming cut 6 bases from V and 8 bases from J; bases unmatched to any gene: 3. The CDR3 spells CASNRGPDEQFF. The CDR3 region has the DNA TGTGCCAGCAACAGGGGGCCTGATGAGCAGTTCTTC.

The rearrangement links TRBV7-2 to TRBJ2-2; 7 bases line up with TRBD1. Germline CDR1 SGHTA, CDR2 FQGNSA. With 3 bases clipped from V and 7 bases from J, the junction kept 5 bases outside the gene matches. The CDR3 has 14 residues. The CDR3 sequence: CASSFTGAGGELFF. CDR3 bases: TGTGCCAGCAGCTTTACAGGGGCTGGCGGGGAGCTGTTTTTT.

The J gene is TRBJ2-1, the V gene TRBV27; 10 bases are shared with TRBD2. Germline lookup yields CDR1 MNHEY and CDR2 SMNVEV (reference sequence). J lost 9 bases, V lost 5 bases, and 7 bases had no gene match. The CDR3 spans 14 residues. The CDR3 DNA follows: TGTGCCAGCAGTCTAATAGCGGGAGGAGGTGAGCAGTTCTTC. This sequence encodes CASSLIAGGGEQFF.

This clonotype occurred many times. This chain uses TRBV11-2 with TRBJ1-1; 9 nucleotides line up with TRBD1. The CDR3 runs to 15 residues. V dropped 5 bases and J dropped 5; count of bases not matched to a gene: 9. CDR1 is SGHAT and CDR2 is FQNNGV in the germline V gene. CDR3 loop: CASSRTGEVGTEAFF. CDR3 DNA: TGTGCCAGCAGCCGGACAGGGGAAGTTGGAACTGAAGCTTTCTTT.